Here is one TCR beta chain with its context. The antigen remains unidentified. The data originate from a study of T cell responses to AZD1222 COVID-19 vaccine. Study-wide points: Rises in breadth and depth of Spike-specific TCRs came after two AZD1222 doses. Repertoires were sampled only after the peak T cell response.

Sequencing used immunoSEQ multiplex PCR; TCRdb keeps in-frame clones, though not all of them. Of roughly 150,000 clones listed, roughly 90% were seen once; the top ten hold approximately 1.6%. CDR1 and CDR2 (germline): SNHLY, FYNNEI. The ends were cut back, 5 bases at V and 8 bases at J, with 6 bases in the middle. This CDR3 spans 10 amino acids. The chain employs TRBV2 and TRBJ1-1; D remains ambiguous. The input for sequencing was peripheral blood, taken 28 days after the second AZD1222 dose. The source is an adult who received the AZD1222 COVID-19 vaccine. The CDR3 coding sequence is TGTGCCAGCAGTCGAGCGGAAGCTTTCTTT. Protein product: CASSRAEAFF.